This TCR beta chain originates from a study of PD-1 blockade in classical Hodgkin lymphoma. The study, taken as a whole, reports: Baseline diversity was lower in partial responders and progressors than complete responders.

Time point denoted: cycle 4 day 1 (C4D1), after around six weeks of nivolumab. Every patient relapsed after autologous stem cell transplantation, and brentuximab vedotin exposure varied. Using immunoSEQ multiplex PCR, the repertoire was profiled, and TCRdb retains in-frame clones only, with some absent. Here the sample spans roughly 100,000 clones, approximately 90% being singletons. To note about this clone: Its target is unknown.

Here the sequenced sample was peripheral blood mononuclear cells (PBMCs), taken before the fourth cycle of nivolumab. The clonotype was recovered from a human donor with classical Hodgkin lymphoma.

CDR3 region: CASSSSLQGTQYF. In nucleotides, the CDR3 is TGTGCCAGCAGCTCATCGCTTCAGGGGACCCAGTACTTC. The chain employs TRBV7-9 and TRBJ2-5; tentatively, D is TRBD1 (5 bases). The CDR3 is made up of 13 amino acids. Between the trimmed V and J ends, which lost 4 bases and 7 bases, there was a span of 13 bases. CDR1 SEHNR and CDR2 FQNEAQ come from the germline V gene (reference sequence).